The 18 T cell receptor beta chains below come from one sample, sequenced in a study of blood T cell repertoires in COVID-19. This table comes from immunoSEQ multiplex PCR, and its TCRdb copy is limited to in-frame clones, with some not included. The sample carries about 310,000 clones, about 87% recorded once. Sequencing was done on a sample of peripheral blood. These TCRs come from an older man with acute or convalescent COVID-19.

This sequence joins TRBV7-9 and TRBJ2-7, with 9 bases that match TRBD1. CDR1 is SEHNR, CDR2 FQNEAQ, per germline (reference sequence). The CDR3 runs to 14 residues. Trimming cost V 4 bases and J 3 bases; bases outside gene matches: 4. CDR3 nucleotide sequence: TGTGCCAGCAGCTGGGGGACAGGGAACTACGAGCAGTACTTC. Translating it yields CASSWGTGNYEQYF.

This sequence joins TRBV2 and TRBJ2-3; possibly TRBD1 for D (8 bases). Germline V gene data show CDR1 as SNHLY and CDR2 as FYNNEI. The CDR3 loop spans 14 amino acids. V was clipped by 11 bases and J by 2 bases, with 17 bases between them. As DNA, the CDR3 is TGTGCCCCCAGGGGGCGGGAGTTCACAGATACGCAGTATTTT. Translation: CAPRGREFTDTQYF.

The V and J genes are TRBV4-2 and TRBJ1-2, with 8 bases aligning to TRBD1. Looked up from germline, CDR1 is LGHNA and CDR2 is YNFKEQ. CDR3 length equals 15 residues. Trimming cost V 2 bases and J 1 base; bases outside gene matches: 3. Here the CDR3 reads CASSQPTGDNYGYTF. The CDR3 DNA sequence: TGTGCCAGCAGCCAACCGACAGGGGATAACTATGGCTACACCTTC.

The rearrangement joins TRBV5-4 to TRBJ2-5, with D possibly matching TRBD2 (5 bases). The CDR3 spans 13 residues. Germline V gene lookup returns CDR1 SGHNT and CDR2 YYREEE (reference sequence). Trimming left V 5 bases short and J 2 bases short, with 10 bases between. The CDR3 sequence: CASRSQRQETQYF. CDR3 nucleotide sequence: TGTGCCAGCAGGTCGCAGCGGCAAGAGACCCAGTACTTC.

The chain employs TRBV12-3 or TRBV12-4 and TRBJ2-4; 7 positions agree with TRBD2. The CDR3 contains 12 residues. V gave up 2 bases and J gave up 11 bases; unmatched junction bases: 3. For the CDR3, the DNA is TGTGCCAGCAGTTTACTTGGGGGGGTTCAGTACTTC. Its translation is CASSLLGGVQYF.

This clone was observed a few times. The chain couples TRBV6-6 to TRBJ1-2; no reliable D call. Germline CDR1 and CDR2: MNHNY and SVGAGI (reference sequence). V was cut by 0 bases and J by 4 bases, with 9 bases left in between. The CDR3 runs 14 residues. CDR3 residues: CASSYSTDSYGYTF. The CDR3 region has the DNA TGTGCCAGCAGTTACTCGACGGACTCCTATGGCTACACCTTC.

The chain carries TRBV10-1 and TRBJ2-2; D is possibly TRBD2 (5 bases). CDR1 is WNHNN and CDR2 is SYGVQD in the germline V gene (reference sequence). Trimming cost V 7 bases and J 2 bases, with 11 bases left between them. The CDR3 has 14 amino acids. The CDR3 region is CASKRGRNTGELFF. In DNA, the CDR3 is TGCGCCAGCAAAAGAGGGAGAAACACCGGGGAGCTGTTTTTT.

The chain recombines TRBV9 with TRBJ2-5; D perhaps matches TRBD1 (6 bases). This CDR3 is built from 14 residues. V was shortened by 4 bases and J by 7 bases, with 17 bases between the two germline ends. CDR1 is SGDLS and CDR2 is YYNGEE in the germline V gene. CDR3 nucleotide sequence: TGTGCCAGCAGCCGGGCAGCCGTGGGGGCGACCCAGTACTTC. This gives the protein CASSRAAVGATQYF.

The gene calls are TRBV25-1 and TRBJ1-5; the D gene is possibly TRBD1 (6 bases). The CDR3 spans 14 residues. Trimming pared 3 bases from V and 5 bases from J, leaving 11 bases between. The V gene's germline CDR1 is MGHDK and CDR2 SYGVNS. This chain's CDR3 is CASSEGAWDQPQHF. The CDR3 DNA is TGTGCCAGCAGTGAGGGGGCTTGGGATCAGCCCCAGCATTTT.

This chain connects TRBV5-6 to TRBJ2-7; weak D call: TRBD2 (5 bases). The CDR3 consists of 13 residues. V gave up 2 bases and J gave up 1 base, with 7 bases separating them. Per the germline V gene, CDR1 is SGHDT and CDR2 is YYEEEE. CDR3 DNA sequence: TGTGCCAGCAGCTTCACGGGGTCCTACGAGCAGTACTTC. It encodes CASSFTGSYEQYF.

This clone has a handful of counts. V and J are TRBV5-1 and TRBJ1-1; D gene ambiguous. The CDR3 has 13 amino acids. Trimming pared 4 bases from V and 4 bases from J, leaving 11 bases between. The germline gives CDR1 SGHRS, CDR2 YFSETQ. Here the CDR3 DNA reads TGCGCCAGCAGCCGCGAGGGAGTCACTGAAGCTTTCTTT. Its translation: CASSREGVTEAFF.

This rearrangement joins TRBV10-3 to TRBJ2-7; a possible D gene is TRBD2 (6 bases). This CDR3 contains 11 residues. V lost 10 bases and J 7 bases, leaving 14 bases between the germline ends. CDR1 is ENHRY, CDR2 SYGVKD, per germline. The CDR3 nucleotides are TGTGCCACCGGGACTGTCGGGGAGCAGTACTTC. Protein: CATGTVGEQYF.

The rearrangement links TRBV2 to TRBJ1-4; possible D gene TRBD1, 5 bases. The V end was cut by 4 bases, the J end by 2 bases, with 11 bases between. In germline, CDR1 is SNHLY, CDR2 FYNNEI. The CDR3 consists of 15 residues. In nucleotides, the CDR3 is TGTGCCAGCAGTGTGATGGGGGGGACTAATGAAAAACTGTTTTTT. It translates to CASSVMGGTNEKLFF. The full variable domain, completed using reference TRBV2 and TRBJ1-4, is EPEVTQTPSHQVTQMGQEVILRCVPISNHLYFYWYRQILGQKVEFLVSFYNNEISEKSEIFDDQFSVERPDGSNFTLKIRSTKLEDSAMYFCASSVMGGTNEKLFFGSGTQLSVL.

Here the CDR3 reads CASSDRLAGQVQYF. DNA for the CDR3: TGTGCCAGCAGTGACCGACTAGCGGGGCAGGTTCAGTACTTC. This chain uses TRBV2 with TRBJ2-4; 11 bases map to TRBD2. This CDR3 has 14 residues. Losses at the gene ends were 3 bases for V and 11 bases for J; bases not matched to a gene: 6. Germline V gene sequence: CDR1 SNHLY, CDR2 FYNNEI.

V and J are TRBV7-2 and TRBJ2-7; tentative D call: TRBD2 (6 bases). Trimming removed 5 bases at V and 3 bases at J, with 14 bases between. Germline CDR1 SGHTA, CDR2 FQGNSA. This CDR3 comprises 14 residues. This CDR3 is CASSTAGPNYEQYF. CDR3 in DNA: TGTGCCAGCAGCACCGCGGGACCCAACTACGAGCAGTACTTC.

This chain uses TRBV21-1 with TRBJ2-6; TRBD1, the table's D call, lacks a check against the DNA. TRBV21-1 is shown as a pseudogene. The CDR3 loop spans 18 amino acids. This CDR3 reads CASSKQLHRSPGANVLTF. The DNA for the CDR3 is TGTGCCAGCAGCAAACAGCTGCACAGGTCCCCTGGGGCCAACGTCCTGACTTTC.

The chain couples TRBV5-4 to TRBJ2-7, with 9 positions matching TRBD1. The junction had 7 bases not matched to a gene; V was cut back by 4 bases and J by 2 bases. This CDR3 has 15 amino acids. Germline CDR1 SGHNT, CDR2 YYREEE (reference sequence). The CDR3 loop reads CASSPRGQGAYEQYF. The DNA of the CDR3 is TGTGCCAGCAGCCCTCGGGGACAGGGTGCCTACGAGCAGTACTTC.

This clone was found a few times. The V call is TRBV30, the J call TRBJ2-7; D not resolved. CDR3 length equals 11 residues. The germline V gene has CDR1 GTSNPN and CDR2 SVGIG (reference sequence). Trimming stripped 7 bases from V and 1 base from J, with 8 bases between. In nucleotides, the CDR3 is TGTGCCTCACATGATTCCTACGAGCAGTACTTC. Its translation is CASHDSYEQYF.